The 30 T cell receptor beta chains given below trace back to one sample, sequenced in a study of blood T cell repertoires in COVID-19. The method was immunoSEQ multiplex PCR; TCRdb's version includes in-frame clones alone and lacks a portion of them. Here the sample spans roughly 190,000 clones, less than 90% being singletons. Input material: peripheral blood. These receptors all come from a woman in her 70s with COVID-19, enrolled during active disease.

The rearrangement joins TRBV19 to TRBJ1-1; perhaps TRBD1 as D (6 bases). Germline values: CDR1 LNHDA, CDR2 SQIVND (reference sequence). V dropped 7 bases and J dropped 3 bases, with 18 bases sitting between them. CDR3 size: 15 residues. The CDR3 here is CASNKDGGRDTEAFF. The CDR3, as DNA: TGTGCCAGTAATAAAGATGGGGGCAGGGACACTGAAGCTTTCTTT.

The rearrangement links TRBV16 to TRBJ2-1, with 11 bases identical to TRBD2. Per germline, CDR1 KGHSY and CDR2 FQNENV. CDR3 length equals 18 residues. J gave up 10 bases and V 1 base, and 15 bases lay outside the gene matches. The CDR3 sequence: CASSQLILRRLAGGEQFF. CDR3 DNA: TGTGCCAGCAGCCAATTAATTTTACGCCGGCTAGCGGGAGGCGAGCAGTTCTTC. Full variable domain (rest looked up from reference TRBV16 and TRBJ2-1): GEEVAQTPKHLVRGEGQKAKLYCAPIKGHSYVFWYQQVLKNEFKFLISFQNENVFDETGMPKERFSAKCLPNSPCSLEIQATKLEDSAVYFCASSQLILRRLAGGEQFFGPGTRLTVL.

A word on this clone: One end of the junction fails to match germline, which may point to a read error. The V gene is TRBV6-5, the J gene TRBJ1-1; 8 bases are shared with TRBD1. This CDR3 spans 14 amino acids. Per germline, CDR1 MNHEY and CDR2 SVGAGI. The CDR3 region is CASSLTGGNPEAFF. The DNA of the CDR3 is TGTGCCAGCAGTTTAACAGGGGGGAACCCTGAAGCTTTCTTT.

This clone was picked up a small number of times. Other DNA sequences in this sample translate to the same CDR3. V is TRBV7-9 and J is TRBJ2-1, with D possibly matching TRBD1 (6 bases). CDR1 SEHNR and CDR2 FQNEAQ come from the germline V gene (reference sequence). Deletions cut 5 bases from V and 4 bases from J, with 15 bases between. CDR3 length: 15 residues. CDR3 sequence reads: CASSPPGTTYNEQFF. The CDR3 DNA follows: TGTGCCAGCAGCCCCCCCGGGACAACTTACAATGAGCAGTTCTTC.

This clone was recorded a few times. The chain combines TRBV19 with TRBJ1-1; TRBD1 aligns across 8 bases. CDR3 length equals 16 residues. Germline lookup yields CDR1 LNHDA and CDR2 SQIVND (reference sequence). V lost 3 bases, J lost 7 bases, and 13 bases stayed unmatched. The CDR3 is CASSITGGGRRNEAFF. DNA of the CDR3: TGTGCCAGTAGTATTACAGGGGGAGGGAGAAGAAATGAAGCTTTCTTT.

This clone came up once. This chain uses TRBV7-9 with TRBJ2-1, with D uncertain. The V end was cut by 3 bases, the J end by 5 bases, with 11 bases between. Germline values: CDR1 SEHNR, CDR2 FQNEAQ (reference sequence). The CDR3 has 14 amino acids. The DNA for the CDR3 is TGTGCCAGCAGCTTTCAAAAAACTAACAATGAGCAGTTCTTC. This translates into CASSFQKTNNEQFF.

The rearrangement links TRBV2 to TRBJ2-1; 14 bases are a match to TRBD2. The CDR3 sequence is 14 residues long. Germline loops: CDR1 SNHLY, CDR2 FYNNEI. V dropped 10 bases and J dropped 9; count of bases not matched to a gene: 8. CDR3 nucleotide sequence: TGTGCCATACCGGGACTAGCGGGAGTAGGTGAGCAGTTCTTC. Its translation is CAIPGLAGVGEQFF. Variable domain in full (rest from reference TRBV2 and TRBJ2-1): EPEVTQTPSHQVTQMGQEVILRCVPISNHLYFYWYRQILGQKVEFLVSFYNNEISEKSEIFDDQFSVERPDGSNFTLKIRSTKLEDSAMYFCAIPGLAGVGEQFFGPGTRLTVL.

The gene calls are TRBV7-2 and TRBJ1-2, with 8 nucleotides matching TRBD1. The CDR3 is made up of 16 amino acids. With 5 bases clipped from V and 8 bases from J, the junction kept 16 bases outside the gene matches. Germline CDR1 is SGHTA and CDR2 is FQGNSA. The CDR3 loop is CASSPRPGQGAGGYTF. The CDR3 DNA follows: TGTGCCAGCAGCCCCCGCCCGGGCCAGGGGGCGGGAGGCTACACCTTC. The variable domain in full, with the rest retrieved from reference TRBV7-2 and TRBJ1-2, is GAGVSQSPSNKVTEKGKDVELRCDPISGHTALYWYRQSLGQGLEFLIYFQGNSAPDKSGLPSDRFSAERTGGSVSTLTIQRTQQEDSAVYLCASSPRPGQGAGGYTFGSGTRLTVV.

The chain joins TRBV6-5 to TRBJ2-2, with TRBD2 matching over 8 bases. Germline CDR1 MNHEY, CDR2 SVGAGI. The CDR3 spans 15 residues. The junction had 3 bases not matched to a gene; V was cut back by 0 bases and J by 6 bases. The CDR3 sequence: CASSYSSGVPGELFF. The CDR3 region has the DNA TGTGCCAGCAGTTACTCTAGCGGGGTTCCCGGGGAGCTGTTTTTT.

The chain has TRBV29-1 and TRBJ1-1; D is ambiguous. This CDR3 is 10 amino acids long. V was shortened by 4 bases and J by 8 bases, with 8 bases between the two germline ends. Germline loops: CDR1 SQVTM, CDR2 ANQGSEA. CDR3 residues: CSVASPEAFF. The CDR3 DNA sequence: TGCAGCGTTGCCAGTCCCGAAGCTTTCTTT.

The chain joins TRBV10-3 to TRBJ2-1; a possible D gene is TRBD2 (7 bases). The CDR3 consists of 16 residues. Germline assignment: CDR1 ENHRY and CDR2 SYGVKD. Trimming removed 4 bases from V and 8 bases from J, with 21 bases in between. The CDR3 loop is CAISGLLSGGTDEQFF. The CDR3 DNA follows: TGTGCCATCAGTGGGCTTCTGTCGGGGGGCACGGATGAGCAGTTCTTC.

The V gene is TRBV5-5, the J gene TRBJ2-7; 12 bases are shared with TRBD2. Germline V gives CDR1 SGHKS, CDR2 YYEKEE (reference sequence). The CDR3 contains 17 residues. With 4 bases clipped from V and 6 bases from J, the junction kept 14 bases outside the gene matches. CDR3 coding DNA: TGTGCCAGCAGCCCTTCCCGACTAGCGGGAGTGTCGTCCGAGCAGTACTTC. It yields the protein CASSPSRLAGVSSEQYF.

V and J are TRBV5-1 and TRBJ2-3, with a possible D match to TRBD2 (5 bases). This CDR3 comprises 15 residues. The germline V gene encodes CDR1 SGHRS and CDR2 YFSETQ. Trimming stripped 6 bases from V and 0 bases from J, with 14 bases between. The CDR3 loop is CASTLDWASTDTQYF. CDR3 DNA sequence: TGCGCCAGCACTTTGGACTGGGCTAGCACAGATACGCAGTATTTT.

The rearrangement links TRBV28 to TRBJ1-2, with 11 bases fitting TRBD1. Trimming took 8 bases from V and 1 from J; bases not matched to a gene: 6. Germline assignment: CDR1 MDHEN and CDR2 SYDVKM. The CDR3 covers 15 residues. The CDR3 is CASGTGGGGNYGYTF. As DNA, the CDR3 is TGTGCCAGCGGGACAGGGGGTGGGGGTAACTATGGCTACACCTTC.

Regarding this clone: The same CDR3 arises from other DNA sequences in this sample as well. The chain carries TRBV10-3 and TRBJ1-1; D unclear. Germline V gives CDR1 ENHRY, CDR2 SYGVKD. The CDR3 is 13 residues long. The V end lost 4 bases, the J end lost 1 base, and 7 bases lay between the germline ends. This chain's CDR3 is CAISVTENTEAFF. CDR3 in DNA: TGTGCCATCAGTGTAACAGAGAACACTGAAGCTTTCTTT.

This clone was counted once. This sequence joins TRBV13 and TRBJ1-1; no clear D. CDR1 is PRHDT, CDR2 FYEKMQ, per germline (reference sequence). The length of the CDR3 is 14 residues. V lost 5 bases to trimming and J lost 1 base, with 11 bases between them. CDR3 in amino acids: CASSPGRENTEAFF. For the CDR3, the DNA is TGTGCCAGCAGCCCCGGTCGGGAGAACACTGAAGCTTTCTTT. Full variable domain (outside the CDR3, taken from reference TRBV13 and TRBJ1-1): AAGVIQSPRHLIKEKRETATLKCYPIPRHDTVYWYQQGPGQDPQFLISFYEKMQSDKGSIPDRFSAQQFSDYHSELNMSSLELGDSALYFCASSPGRENTEAFFGQGTRLTVV.

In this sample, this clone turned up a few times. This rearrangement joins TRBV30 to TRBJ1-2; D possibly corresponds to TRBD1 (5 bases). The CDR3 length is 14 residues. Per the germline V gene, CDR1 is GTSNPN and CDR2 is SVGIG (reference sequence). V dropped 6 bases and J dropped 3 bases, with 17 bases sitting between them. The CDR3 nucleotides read TGTGCCTGCCTGATGTGGGGGGTGGACTATGGCTACACCTTC. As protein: CACLMWGVDYGYTF.

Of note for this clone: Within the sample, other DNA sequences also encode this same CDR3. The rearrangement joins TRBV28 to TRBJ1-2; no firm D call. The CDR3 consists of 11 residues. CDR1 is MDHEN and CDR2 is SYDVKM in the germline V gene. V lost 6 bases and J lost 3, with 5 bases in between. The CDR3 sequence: CASRGDYGYTF. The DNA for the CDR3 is TGTGCCAGCAGGGGCGACTATGGCTACACCTTC.

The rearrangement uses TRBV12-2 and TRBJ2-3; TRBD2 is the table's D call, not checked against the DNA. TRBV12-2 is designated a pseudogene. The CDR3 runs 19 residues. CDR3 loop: CASRVGLANLDYSTDTQYF. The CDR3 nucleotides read TGTGCAAGTCGCGTGGGACTAGCGAATCTAGATTATAGCACAGATACGCAGTATTTT.

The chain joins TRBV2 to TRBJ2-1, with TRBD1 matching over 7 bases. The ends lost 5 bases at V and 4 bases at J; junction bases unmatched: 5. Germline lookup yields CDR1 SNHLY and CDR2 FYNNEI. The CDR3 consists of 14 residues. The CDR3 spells CASSYGTEYNEQFF. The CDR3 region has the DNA TGTGCCAGCAGTTACGGGACAGAATACAATGAGCAGTTCTTC.

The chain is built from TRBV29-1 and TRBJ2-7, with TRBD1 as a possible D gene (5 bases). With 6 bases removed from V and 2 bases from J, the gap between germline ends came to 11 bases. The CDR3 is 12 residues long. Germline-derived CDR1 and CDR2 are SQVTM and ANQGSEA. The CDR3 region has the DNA TGCAGCGTAGGACACCCTCCCTACGAGCAGTACTTC. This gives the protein CSVGHPPYEQYF.

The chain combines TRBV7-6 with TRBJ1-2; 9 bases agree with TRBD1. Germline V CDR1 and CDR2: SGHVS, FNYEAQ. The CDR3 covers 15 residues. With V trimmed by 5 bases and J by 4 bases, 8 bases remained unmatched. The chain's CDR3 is CASSPGTGHSYGYTF. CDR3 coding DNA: TGTGCCAGCAGCCCCGGGACAGGGCACAGCTATGGCTACACCTTC.

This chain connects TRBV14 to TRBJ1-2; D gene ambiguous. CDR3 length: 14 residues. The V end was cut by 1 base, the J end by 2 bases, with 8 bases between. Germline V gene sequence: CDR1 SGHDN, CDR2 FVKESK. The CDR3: CASSQGRGNYGYTF. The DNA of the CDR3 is TGTGCCAGCAGCCAAGGTCGGGGAAACTATGGCTACACCTTC.

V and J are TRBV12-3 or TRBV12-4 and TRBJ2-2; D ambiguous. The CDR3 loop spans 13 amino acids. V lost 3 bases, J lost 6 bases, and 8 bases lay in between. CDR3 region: CASSFVSSGELFF. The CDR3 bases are TGTGCCAGCAGTTTTGTAAGCTCCGGGGAGCTGTTTTTT.

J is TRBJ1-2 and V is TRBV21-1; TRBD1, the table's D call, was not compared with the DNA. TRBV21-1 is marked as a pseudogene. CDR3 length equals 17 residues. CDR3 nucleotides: TGTGCCAGCAGCACGAAGGGGACAGGGTCTGGTAACTATGGCTACACCTTC. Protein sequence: CASSTKGTGSGNYGYTF.

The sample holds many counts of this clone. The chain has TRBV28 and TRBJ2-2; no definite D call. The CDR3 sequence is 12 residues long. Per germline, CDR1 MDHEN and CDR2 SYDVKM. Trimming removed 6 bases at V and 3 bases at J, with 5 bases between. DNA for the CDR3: TGTGCCAGCAGCCGGGACACCGGGGAGCTGTTTTTT. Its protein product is CASSRDTGELFF.

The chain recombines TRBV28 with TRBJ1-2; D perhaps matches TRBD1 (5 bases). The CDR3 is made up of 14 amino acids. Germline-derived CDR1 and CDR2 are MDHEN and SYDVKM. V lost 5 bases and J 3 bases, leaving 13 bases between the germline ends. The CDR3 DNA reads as TGTGCCAGCAGTCCCCCCACAGGATACTATGGCTACACCTTC. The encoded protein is CASSPPTGYYGYTF.

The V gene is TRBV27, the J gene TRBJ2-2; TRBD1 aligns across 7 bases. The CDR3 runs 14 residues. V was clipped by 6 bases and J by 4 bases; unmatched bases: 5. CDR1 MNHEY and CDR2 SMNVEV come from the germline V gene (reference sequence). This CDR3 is CASSQDRATGELFF. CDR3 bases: TGTGCCAGCAGCCAAGACAGGGCCACCGGGGAGCTGTTTTTT.

CDR3 amino acids: CASSYSRSQPQHF. The CDR3, as DNA: TGTGCCAGCAGTTATTCGAGGTCTCAGCCCCAGCATTTT. The V call is TRBV28, the J call TRBJ1-5; D unclear. Germline assignment: CDR1 MDHEN and CDR2 SYDVKM. The CDR3 has 13 amino acids. Trimming took off 4 bases at V and 6 bases at J, with 10 bases between the two ends.

CDR3 in DNA: TGTGCCAGCAAAGACTCCTTAAATCCCCGTGATACGCAGTATTTT. Its translation is CASKDSLNPRDTQYF. The chain has TRBV19 and TRBJ2-3; D is unresolved. The V and J ends lost 9 bases and 6 bases respectively, with 22 bases between them. This CDR3 has 15 amino acids. The germline gives CDR1 LNHDA, CDR2 SQIVND (reference sequence).